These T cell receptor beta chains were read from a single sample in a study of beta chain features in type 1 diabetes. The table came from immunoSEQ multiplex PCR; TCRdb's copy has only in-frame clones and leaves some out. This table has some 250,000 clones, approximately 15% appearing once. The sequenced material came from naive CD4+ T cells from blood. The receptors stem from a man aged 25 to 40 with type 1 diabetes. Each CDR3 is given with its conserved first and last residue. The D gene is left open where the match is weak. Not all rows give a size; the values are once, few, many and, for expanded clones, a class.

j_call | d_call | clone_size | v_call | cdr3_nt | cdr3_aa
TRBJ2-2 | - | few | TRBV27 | TGTGCCAGCAGTTTGGGCAGGGGAGTTCTCACCGGGGAGCTGTTTTTT | CASSLGRGVLTGELFF
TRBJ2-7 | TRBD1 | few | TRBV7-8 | TGTGCCAGCAGGACCGGGACAGCCTCCTACGAGCAGTACTTC | CASRTGTASYEQYF
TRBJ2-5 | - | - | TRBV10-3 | TGTGCCATCAGAATACAGGGTGAACTCGAGACCCAGTACTTC | CAIRIQGELETQYF
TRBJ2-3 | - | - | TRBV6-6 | TGTGCCAGCAGTCCCATAGTTAGTGGTACGCAGTATTTT | CASSPIVSGTQYF
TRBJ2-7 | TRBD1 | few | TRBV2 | TGTGCCAGCAGGAAACAGGGGGCCGCCTACGAGCAGTACTTC | CASRKQGAAYEQYF
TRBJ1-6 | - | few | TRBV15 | TGTGCCACCAGCAGAGGACAGAATTCACCCCTCCACTTT | CATSRGQNSPLHF
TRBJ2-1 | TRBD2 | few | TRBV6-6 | TGTGCCAGCAGTTCAACTAGCGGGGGGTATCAGTTCTTC | CASSSTSGGYQFF
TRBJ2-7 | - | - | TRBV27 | TGTGCCAGCAGTTTATCTGCGGGACCCTACGAGCAGTACTTC | CASSLSAGPYEQYF
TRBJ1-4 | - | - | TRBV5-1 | TGCGCCAGCAGCGCGGGAACCCATGAAAAACTGTTTTTT | CASSAGTHEKLFF
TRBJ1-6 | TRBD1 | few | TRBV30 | TGTGCCTGGAGTGACAACAGGGGTTTCGGGTCCCTCCACTTT | CAWSDNRGFGSLHF
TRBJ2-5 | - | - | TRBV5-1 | TGCGCCAGCAGCCTCCCGAGTGGGGACACGAAGAGAGGGACCCAGTACTTC | CASSLPSGDTKRGTQYF
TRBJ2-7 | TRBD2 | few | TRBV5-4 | TGTGCCAGCAGCTTGACTCTAGCGGGGAACTACGAGCAGTACTTC | CASSLTLAGNYEQYF
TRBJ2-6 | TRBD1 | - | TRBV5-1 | TGCGCCAGCAGCTCGGTGGGGACAGGGGCGGCTGGGGCCAACGTCCTGACTTTC | CASSSVGTGAAGANVLTF
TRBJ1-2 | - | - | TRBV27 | TGTGCCAGCAGTTTTAGGGGCCCTCCTAACTATGGCTACACCTTC | CASSFRGPPNYGYTF
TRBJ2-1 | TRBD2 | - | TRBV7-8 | TGTGCCAGCAGCTTGGTGGGAGGGATTCGAGATGAGCAGTTCTTC | CASSLVGGIRDEQFF
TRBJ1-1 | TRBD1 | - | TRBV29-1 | TGCAGCGTCCCCGGACAGGAGTATTTGAACACTGAAGCTTTCTTT | CSVPGQEYLNTEAFF
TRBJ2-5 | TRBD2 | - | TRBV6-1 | TGTGCCAGCGCTCGTAGCGGGGCCCAAGAGACCCAGTACTTC | CASARSGAQETQYF
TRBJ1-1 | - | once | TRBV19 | TGTGCCAGTAGTCCACAGAGGAACACTGAAGCTTTCTTT | CASSPQRNTEAFF
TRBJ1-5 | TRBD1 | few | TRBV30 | TGTGCCTGGAGCGCTACGACAGGGGGATACCAGCCCCAGCATTTT | CAWSATTGGYQPQHF
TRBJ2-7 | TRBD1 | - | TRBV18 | TGTGCCAGCTCAACAGGGACAGGCTACGAGCAGTACTTC | CASSTGTGYEQYF
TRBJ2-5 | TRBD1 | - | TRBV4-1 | TGCGCCAGCAGCCAAGACCAAGACAGGGAGAGCGGGACCCAGTACTTC | CASSQDQDRESGTQYF
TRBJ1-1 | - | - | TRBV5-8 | TGTGCCAGCAGCTTGTTGAGGACTGAAGCTTTCTTT | CASSLLRTEAFF
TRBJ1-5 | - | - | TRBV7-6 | TGTGCCAGCAGCTTCTTGGCAGGGCTTCGCAATCAGCCCCAGCATTTT | CASSFLAGLRNQPQHF
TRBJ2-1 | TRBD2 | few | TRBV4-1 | TGCGCCAGCAGCCAAGTGATTAGCGGGAGTCGTAATGAGCAGTTCTTC | CASSQVISGSRNEQFF
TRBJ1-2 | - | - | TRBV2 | TGTGCCAGCAGTGAAGCACAGGGTAACTATGGCTACACCTTC | CASSEAQGNYGYTF
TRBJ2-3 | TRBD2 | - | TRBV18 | TGTGCCAGCTCACCAGATTTCAAGCGGGAAAGGACAGATACGCAGTATTTT | CASSPDFKRERTDTQYF
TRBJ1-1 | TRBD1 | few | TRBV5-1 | TGCGCCAGCAGAACAACCAGGGGGCTGGGCACTGAAGCTTTCTTT | CASRTTRGLGTEAFF
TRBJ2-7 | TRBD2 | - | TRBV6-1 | TGTGCCAGCAGCGGGGGACTAGCCATCCACGAGCAGTACTTC | CASSGGLAIHEQYF
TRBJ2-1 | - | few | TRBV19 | TGTGCCAGTAGTATGCGGGATGGACTGGGGTTCTTC | CASSMRDGLGFF
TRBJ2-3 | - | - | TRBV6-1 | TGTGCCAGCAGTGAGGACATCGCTAGCACAGATACGCAGTATTTT | CASSEDIASTDTQYF
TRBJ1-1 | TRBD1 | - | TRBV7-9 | TGTGCCAGCAGCCCTGGACAGGGAGACACTGAAGCTTTCTTT | CASSPGQGDTEAFF
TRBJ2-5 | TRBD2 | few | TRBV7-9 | TGTGCCAGCAGCTTACTAGCGGGGTCCCGGGAGACCCAGTACTTC | CASSLLAGSRETQYF
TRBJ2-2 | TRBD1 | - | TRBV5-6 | TGTGCCAGCAGCGTGGACAGGGGGCTGGTCTGGGATGCCGGGGAGCTGTTTTTT | CASSVDRGLVWDAGELFF
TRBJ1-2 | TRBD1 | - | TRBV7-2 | TGTGCCAGCAGCCCAACGCCAGGGGGCCCTAACTATGGCTACACCTTC | CASSPTPGGPNYGYTF
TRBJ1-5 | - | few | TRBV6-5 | TGTGCCAGCAGTCTCGACATGAGCAATCAGCCCCAGCATTTT | CASSLDMSNQPQHF
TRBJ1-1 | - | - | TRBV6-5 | TGTGCCACAGGTGACAGGCGGAATGAAGCTTTCTTT | CATGDRRNEAFF
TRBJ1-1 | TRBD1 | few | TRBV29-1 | TGCAGCGTTGACGAAGGACAGGGGAACACTGAAGCTTTCTTT | CSVDEGQGNTEAFF
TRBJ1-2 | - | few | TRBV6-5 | TGTGCCAGCAGTTACTCGTCAGGGGACTATGGCTACACCTTC | CASSYSSGDYGYTF
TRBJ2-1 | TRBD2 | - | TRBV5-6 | TGTGCCAGCACCCCCGTCGGGGGGGACAATGAGCAGTTCTTC | CASTPVGGDNEQFF
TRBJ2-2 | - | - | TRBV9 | TGTGCCAGCAGCGCAAGGGACAACGCGAACACCGGGGAGCTGTTTTTT | CASSARDNANTGELFF
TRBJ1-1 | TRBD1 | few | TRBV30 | TGTGCCTGGAGTGCCAACAGGGGGAACACTGAAGCTTTCTTT | CAWSANRGNTEAFF
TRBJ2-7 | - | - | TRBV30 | TGTGCCTGGAGTGGAAGCTTAGCCCACGAGCAGTACTTC | CAWSGSLAHEQYF
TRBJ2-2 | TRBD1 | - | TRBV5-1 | TGCGCCAGCAATGACAGGGGACGATTAACCGGGGAGCTGTTTTTT | CASNDRGRLTGELFF
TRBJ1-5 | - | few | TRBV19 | TGTGCCAGTGCCGGGACACCGATTAGCAATCAGCCCCAGCATTTT | CASAGTPISNQPQHF
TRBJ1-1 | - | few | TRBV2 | TGTGCCAGCAGTGGACAGTTGAACACTGAAGCTTTCTTT | CASSGQLNTEAFF
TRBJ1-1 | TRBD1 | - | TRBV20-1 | TGCAGTGCGCCAGGGGGCAGGTATGCTTTCTTT | CSAPGGRYAFF
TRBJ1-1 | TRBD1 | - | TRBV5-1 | TGCGCCAGCAGCTTGAATGGACAGGGGAACACTGAAGCTTTCTTT | CASSLNGQGNTEAFF
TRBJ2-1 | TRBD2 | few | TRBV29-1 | TGCAGCGTTGAAAAAGCGGGGGGGCAGTTCTTC | CSVEKAGGQFF
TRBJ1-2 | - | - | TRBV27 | TGTGCCAGCAGTTCTCTTGACGGGGCCGGGAGGCATGGCTACACCTTC | CASSSLDGAGRHGYTF
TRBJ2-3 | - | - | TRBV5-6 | TGTGCCAGCAGCCAAGGATTGTGGAGCCCGTCCCCCACAGATACGCAGTATTTT | CASSQGLWSPSPTDTQYF
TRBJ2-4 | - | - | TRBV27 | TGTGCCAGCAGTTTAGTAGGAGGGGTGAAAAACATTCAGTACTTC | CASSLVGGVKNIQYF
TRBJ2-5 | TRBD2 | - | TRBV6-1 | TGTGCCAGCAGTGAAGGGGGGGGAGAGACCCAGTACTTC | CASSEGGGETQYF
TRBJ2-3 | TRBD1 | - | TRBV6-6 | TGTGCCAGCAGTCCAGGGGGCATGAATACGCAGTATTTT | CASSPGGMNTQYF
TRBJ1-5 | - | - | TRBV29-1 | TGCAGCGTTGGGCCAGGGAGCAATCAGCCCCAGCATTTT | CSVGPGSNQPQHF
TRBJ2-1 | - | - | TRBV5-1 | TGCGCCAGCAGCCCTATCAGTAGACTAGCCTACAATGAGCAGTTCTTC | CASSPISRLAYNEQFF
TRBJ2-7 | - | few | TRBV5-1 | TGCGCCAGCAGCTTGGGCGGGGTTAGCTCCTACGAGCAGTACTTC | CASSLGGVSSYEQYF
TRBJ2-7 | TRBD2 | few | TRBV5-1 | TGCGCCAGCAGCTTGGGGACTAGCGGGGGCGCCGGCTCCTACGAGCAGTACTTC | CASSLGTSGGAGSYEQYF
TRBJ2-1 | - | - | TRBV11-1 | TGTGCCAGCAGCTTAGTTATTCGGGGGAGCTCCTACAATGAGCAGTTCTTC | CASSLVIRGSSYNEQFF
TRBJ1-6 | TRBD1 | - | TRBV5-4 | TGTGCCAGCAACCGACAGGGGTTACCCCTCCACTTT | CASNRQGLPLHF
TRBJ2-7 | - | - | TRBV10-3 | TGTGCCATCAGTGGGCGGCCCGACGAGCAGTACTTC | CAISGRPDEQYF